This T cell receptor (beta chain) comes out of a study of blood T cell repertoires in COVID-19. Assay used: immunoSEQ multiplex PCR; TCRdb lists only in-frame clones, some missing. The sample lists 70,000 or so clones, over 85% seen once, with over 8% in the top ten. Germline CDR1 reads GTSNPN; CDR2 reads SVGIG (reference sequence). The CDR3 loop spans 12 amino acids. The V and J ends lost 2 bases and 4 bases respectively, with 6 bases between them. This TCR was recovered from a human donor in a cohort sampled during active COVID-19. J is TRBJ2-1 and V is TRBV30, with D uncertain. Sequencing was carried out using peripheral blood. The CDR3 DNA reads TGTGCCTGGAGTCCCTCTTACAATGAGCAGTTCTTC. Its protein is CAWSPSYNEQFF.